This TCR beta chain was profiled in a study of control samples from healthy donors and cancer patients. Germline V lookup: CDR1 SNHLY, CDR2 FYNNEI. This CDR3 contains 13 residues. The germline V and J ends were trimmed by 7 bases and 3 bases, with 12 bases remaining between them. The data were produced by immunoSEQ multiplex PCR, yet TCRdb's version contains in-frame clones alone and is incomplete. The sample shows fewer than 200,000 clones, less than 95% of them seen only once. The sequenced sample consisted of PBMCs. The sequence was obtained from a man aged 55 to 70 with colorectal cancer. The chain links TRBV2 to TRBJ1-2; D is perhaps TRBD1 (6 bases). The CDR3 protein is CASNRGPDYGYTF. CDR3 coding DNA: TGTGCCAGCAACCGGGGGCCCGACTATGGCTACACCTTC.